This T cell receptor (beta chain) appears in the sequencing data of a study of T cell responses to AZD1222 COVID-19 vaccine. Study-level points and caveats: Just a handful of AZD1222 recipients tested seropositive at baseline. The sample set comprised mostly white British donors with more females, and clonal diversity was possibly underestimated. Scientists sampled the repertoires only once the peak T cell response had passed.

Assay: immunoSEQ multiplex PCR; the TCRdb copy retains only in-frame clones and omits some. The sample has about 200,000 clones; more than 80% are singletons. V lost 5 bases, J lost 0 bases, and 14 bases lay in between. CDR3 length: 15 amino acids. The V gene's germline CDR1 is MNHEY and CDR2 SMNVEV (reference sequence). With respect to this clone: Its antigen is undetermined.

Sample: peripheral blood, taken 28 days after the second dose of the MenACWY control vaccine. The receptor was derived from an adult who received the MenACWY meningococcal vaccine as a control. This chain links TRBV27 with TRBJ2-7; no clear D. CDR3 residues: CASSIRPASSYEQYF. The CDR3 region has the DNA TGTGCCAGCAGTATACGCCCGGCGAGCTCCTACGAGCAGTACTTC.